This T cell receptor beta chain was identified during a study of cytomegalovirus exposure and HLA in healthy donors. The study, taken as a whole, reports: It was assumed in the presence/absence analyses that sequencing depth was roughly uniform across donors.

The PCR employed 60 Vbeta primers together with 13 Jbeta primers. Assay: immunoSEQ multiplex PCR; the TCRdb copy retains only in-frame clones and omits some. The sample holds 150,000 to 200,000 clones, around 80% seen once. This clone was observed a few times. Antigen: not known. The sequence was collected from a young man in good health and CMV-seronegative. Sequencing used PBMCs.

CDR3 in amino acids: CASSLLAPTVTGELFF. CDR3 coding DNA: TGTGCCAGTAGCCTACTGGCTCCCACAGTCACCGGGGAGCTGTTTTTT. The gene calls are TRBV19 and TRBJ2-2; no clear D. V was trimmed by 6 bases and J by 4 bases, leaving 18 bases between them. This CDR3 has 16 residues. Looked up from germline, CDR1 is LNHDA and CDR2 is SQIVND (reference sequence).